This TCR beta chain was identified in a study of naive and memory T cell subsets. Trimming at V came to 4 bases and at J to 0 bases, leaving 4 bases not matched to a gene. Germline CDR1 reads SGHRS; CDR2 reads YFSETQ. This CDR3 contains 14 residues. In its sample, this clonotype was seen a few times. The beta constant-region primer was an equimolar mix of two oligonucleotides covering TRBC1 and TRBC2. Ligated cDNA was amplified by four rounds of PCR with nested alpha and beta constant-region primers and SP2. TCRdb recomputed calls from the UMI-ligation and nested PCR reads with MiXCR, one row per CDR3 protein. The sample yields 140,000 to 150,000 distinct CDR3 sequences, approximately 17% seen once.

The sequencing input was naive CD4+ T cells from blood. The chain has TRBV5-1 and TRBJ2-7; 7 nucleotides line up with TRBD1. This sequence originates from a human donor in good health. The CDR3 bases are TGCGCCAGCAGCGGGGGACAGTACTCCTACGAGCAGTACTTC. Its translation is CASSGGQYSYEQYF. Full variable domain (outside the CDR3, taken from reference TRBV5-1 and TRBJ2-7): KAGVTQTPRYLIKTRGQQVTLSCSPISGHRSVSWYQQTPGQGLQFLFEYFSETQRNKGNFPGRFSGRQFSNSRSEMNVSTLELGDSALYLCASSGGQYSYEQYFGPGTRLTVT.